This T cell receptor beta chain was profiled in a study of shared clonotypes between healthy human individuals. Study-level findings and limits: The sole specimen, blood, was sampled, and tissue repertoires likely differ.

Points on this clone: The antigen remains undetermined.

Germline V gene sequence: CDR1 MNHNS, CDR2 SASEGT. Trimming removed 1 base from V and 4 bases from J, with 7 bases in between. CDR3 length: 13 residues. Here immunoSEQ multiplex PCR was the method, and the copy in TCRdb shows in-frame clones only, minus some. The table lists hundreds of thousands of clones, around 73% of them singletons. The source of this sequence is a woman aged 25 to 45 in good health. Sequencing input: memory CD4+ T cells sorted from blood. Subset reported: CD45RA-negative fraction. The chain carries TRBV6-1 and TRBJ1-1; D is unresolved. The CDR3 coding sequence is TGTGCCAGCAGTGAAGTCGGGTTCACTGAAGCTTTCTTT. It encodes CASSEVGFTEAFF.